This TCR beta chain was identified during a study of T cell repertoires in cytomegalovirus infection. Study information: Through public TCR beta signatures, both CMV infection and matching HLA type were indicated.

The CDR3 runs 12 residues. The V end was cut by 5 bases, the J end by 10 bases, with 14 bases between. From the reads, TCRdb called clonotypes with MiXCR, one entry per CDR3 protein. The table has 200,000 or so distinct CDR3 sequences, about 21% seen once. This sequence was found in a human donor in good health (CMV status not recorded). Some clones in this sample may be carry-over from other donors' samples. The rearrangement joins TRBV7-1 to TRBJ1-2; D is perhaps TRBD1 (6 bases). TRBV7-1 belongs to the ORF category, with a function that is uncertain. The sequencing sample was made of PBMCs. CDR3 residues: CASSRGQPPYTF. In DNA form, the CDR3 reads TGTGCCAGCAGCCGAGGACAGCCGCCCTACACCTTC.